A single sample is the source of the 10 T cell receptor beta chains below, sequenced in a study of T-cell reconstitution after alpha-beta-depleted transplantation in children. TCRbeta library construction was performed incorporating unique molecular identifiers. From the PCR reads, TCRdb called clonotypes with MiXCR, one entry per CDR3 protein. The sample consists of around 450,000 distinct CDR3 sequences, 10% to 13% of them appearing once. The sequencing here drew on PBMCs, taken before TCRalphabeta/CD19-depleted stem cell transplant. The receptors were gathered from a child younger than 10 with inherited bone marrow failure, due to receive a stem cell transplant.

In its sample, this clonotype was seen a few times. The rearrangement uses TRBV20-1 and TRBJ2-5; 7 bases align to TRBD2. Germline assignment: CDR1 DFQATT and CDR2 SNEGSKA (reference sequence). V was pared by 6 bases and J by 5 bases, with 9 bases of the junction left unmatched. There are 13 residues in the CDR3. In DNA form, the CDR3 reads TGCAGTGCCCAAGGACTAGTCAGGGAGACCCAGTACTTC. Translation gives CSAQGLVRETQYF.

This clonotype was detected ten times or more. V and J are TRBV9 and TRBJ2-1; 13 nucleotides agree with TRBD2. CDR1 and CDR2 from the germline V gene are SGDLS and YYNGEE. The V gene end was trimmed by 3 bases and the J gene end by 6 bases; junction bases not matched to a gene: 3. The CDR3 has 15 amino acids. The CDR3 region is CASSEGLAGSNEQFF. CDR3 sequence (DNA): TGTGCCAGCAGCGAGGGACTAGCGGGGTCCAATGAGCAGTTCTTC. The variable domain in full, completed from reference TRBV9 and TRBJ2-1, reads DSGVTQTPKHLITATGQRVTLRCSPRSGDLSVYWYQQSLDQGLQFLIQYYNGEERAKGNILERFSAQQFPDLHSELNLSSLELGDSALYFCASSEGLAGSNEQFFGPGTRLTVL.

Ten or more counts support this clonotype. The genes are TRBV21-1 and TRBJ2-5; the DNA was not used to check the table's D call, TRBD2. TRBV21-1 is assigned pseudogene status. This CDR3 contains 18 residues. The chain's CDR3 is CASSNPWGLAGIRETQYF. DNA of the CDR3: TGTGCCAGCAGCAACCCCTGGGGGCTAGCGGGAATCAGAGAGACCCAGTACTTC.

This clonotype was detected ten times or more. The V call is TRBV11-3, the J call TRBJ2-4; weak D call: TRBD1 (5 bases). The germline V gene has CDR1 SGHNT and CDR2 YENEEA. The CDR3 is made up of 18 amino acids. Trimming took 1 base from V and 0 from J, leaving 16 bases between them. CDR3 sequence reads: CASSLVPGPDLAKNIQYF. DNA of the CDR3: TGTGCCAGCAGCTTAGTCCCAGGGCCAGACCTAGCCAAAAACATTCAGTACTTC.

In its sample, this clonotype was seen many times. The genes are TRBV12-3 or TRBV12-4 and TRBJ2-2, with TRBD1 matching 9 bases. Losses at the gene ends were 2 bases for V and 6 bases for J; bases not matched to a gene: 4. This CDR3 has 15 amino acids. In DNA form, the CDR3 reads TGTGCCAGCAGTTTAACGAGACAGGGGGCCGGGGAGCTGTTTTTT. This encodes CASSLTRQGAGELFF.

This clonotype occurred many times. The V gene is TRBV20-1, the J gene TRBJ2-7, with D tentatively TRBD2 (5 bases). Between the trimmed V and J ends, which lost 4 bases and 0 bases, there was a span of 10 bases. Germline V gives CDR1 DFQATT, CDR2 SNEGSKA (reference sequence). The CDR3 covers 13 residues. The CDR3: CSATGKYSYEQYF. The CDR3 DNA reads as TGCAGTGCTACCGGGAAGTACTCCTACGAGCAGTACTTC.

This chain joins TRBV7-9 and TRBJ2-7; D gene unclear. Trimming cost V 5 bases and J 3 bases, with 17 bases left between them. The germline gives CDR1 SEHNR, CDR2 FQNEAQ (reference sequence). CDR3 length: 15 residues. The CDR3 DNA sequence: TGTGCCAGCAGCCCGGACGTCGGGCGCGTCTACGAGCAGTACTTC. It yields the protein CASSPDVGRVYEQYF.

In this sample, this clonotype turned up many times. This rearrangement joins TRBV7-9 to TRBJ2-3; no firm D call. The CDR3 runs 15 residues. Germline V gene sequence: CDR1 SEHNR, CDR2 FQNEAQ (reference sequence). V was pared by 3 bases and J by 1 base, with 11 bases between. For the CDR3, the DNA is TGTGCCAGCAGCTTCCTAGGTTTACGCACAGATACGCAGTATTTT. Translation: CASSFLGLRTDTQYF.

This clonotype was counted only a few times. This rearrangement joins TRBV30 to TRBJ1-6; 7 nucleotides match TRBD1. The CDR3 spans 13 residues. Germline CDR1 and CDR2: GTSNPN and SVGIG (reference sequence). Trimming took 3 bases from V and 6 from J; bases not matched to a gene: 2. The CDR3, as DNA: TGTGCCTGGAGGGGACAGATTAATTCACCCCTCCACTTT. Protein product: CAWRGQINSPLHF.

This clonotype was observed at least ten times. The rearrangement joins TRBV28 to TRBJ1-5; unclear D gene. The V and J ends lost 6 bases and 0 bases respectively, with 12 bases between them. Germline assignment: CDR1 MDHEN and CDR2 SYDVKM. The CDR3 runs to 15 residues. CDR3 DNA: TGTGCCAGCAGGCCCCCAGGTTATAGCAATCAGCCCCAGCATTTT. Its protein is CASRPPGYSNQPQHF.